This T cell receptor (beta chain) was sequenced in a study of neurological immune-mediated disorders. Study-wide results and caveats: In HTLV-1-associated myelopathy, TCR clonal expansion was greatest, and in multiple sclerosis it was least, below healthy controls. Phylogenetic analysis grouped 18 of 34 multiple sclerosis patients' repertoires together, suggesting a possible repertoire signature.

TCRdb itself ran the 5' RACE reads through MiXCR, one entry per CDR3 protein. The repertoire holds approximately 74,000 distinct CDR3 sequences, around 5.2% seen once, with roughly 7.4% in the top ten. This clonotype was seen many times. Its antigen is as yet unknown. Possible read error: a much larger clone is one base away. The clonotype originates from a man aged 18-30 years with multiple sclerosis. The material sequenced was PBMCs.

CDR3 bases: TGCAGTGCCCCAACTAGGTCCCTTAAGACAGATACGCAGTATTTT. It specifies CSAPTRSLKTDTQYF. The chain employs TRBV20-1 and TRBJ2-3; possible D gene TRBD2, 5 bases. Germline V lookup: CDR1 DFQATT, CDR2 SNEGSKA (reference sequence). The V end was cut by 6 bases, the J end by 3 bases, with 19 bases between. The CDR3 runs to 15 residues.